What follows is one TCR beta chain and its context. The data stem from a study of beta chain features in type 1 diabetes. TCRB transcripts that were expressed got sequenced, as all of the isolated RNA had been reverse transcribed. Libraries were prepared by immunoSEQ multiplex PCR; TCRdb keeps only in-frame clonotypes and omits some of them. The sample contains about 360,000 clones, approximately 12% of which appear only once. This clonotype was sampled from a man between 18 and 29 years old in good health. Sequencing used naive CD4+ T cells from blood.

CDR3 in DNA: TGTGCCAGCAGTCCGCCGGGACTAGCGGGAGTCTACGAGCAGTACTTC. It codes for CASSPPGLAGVYEQYF. The rearrangement uses TRBV28 and TRBJ2-7, with 14 nucleotides matching TRBD2. The germline gives CDR1 MDHEN, CDR2 SYDVKM. This CDR3 has 16 amino acids. The trim removed 5 bases at V and 3 bases at J, leaving 6 bases unmatched.